This TCR beta chain comes out of a study of cytomegalovirus exposure and HLA in healthy donors. Trimming cost V 3 bases and J 2 bases; bases outside gene matches: 4. Germline-derived CDR1 and CDR2 are KGHSH and LQKENI. CDR3 length: 15 residues. As concerns this clone: The antigen is unknown. The sample contains more than one DNA sequence encoding this CDR3.

Study conclusions and caveats: In the 120 validation repertoires, approximately 94% of cluster scores exceeded 0, per a later analysis. Confirmation in vitro established that a few CMV-associated chains were specific for CMV antigens. Cytomegalovirus-associated status was assigned to 150 to 200 TCR beta chains.

TCRdb keeps only in-frame clones here, not all; method: immunoSEQ multiplex PCR. The data show 150,000 or so clones, around 86% seen once. The source of this sequence is a young man in good health and CMV-seropositive. Sequenced material: PBMCs. The genes are TRBV18 and TRBJ2-7; 10 bases fit TRBD1. The CDR3 region is CASSPVGQGAYEQYF. CDR3 in DNA: TGTGCCAGCTCACCGGTTGGACAGGGGGCCTACGAGCAGTACTTC. Full variable domain (remainder filled in from reference TRBV18 and TRBJ2-7): NAGVMQNPRHLVRRRGQEARLRCSPMKGHSHVYWYRQLPEEGLKFMVYLQKENIIDESGMPKERFSAEFPKEGPSILRIQQVVRGDSAAYFCASSPVGQGAYEQYFGPGTRLTVT.